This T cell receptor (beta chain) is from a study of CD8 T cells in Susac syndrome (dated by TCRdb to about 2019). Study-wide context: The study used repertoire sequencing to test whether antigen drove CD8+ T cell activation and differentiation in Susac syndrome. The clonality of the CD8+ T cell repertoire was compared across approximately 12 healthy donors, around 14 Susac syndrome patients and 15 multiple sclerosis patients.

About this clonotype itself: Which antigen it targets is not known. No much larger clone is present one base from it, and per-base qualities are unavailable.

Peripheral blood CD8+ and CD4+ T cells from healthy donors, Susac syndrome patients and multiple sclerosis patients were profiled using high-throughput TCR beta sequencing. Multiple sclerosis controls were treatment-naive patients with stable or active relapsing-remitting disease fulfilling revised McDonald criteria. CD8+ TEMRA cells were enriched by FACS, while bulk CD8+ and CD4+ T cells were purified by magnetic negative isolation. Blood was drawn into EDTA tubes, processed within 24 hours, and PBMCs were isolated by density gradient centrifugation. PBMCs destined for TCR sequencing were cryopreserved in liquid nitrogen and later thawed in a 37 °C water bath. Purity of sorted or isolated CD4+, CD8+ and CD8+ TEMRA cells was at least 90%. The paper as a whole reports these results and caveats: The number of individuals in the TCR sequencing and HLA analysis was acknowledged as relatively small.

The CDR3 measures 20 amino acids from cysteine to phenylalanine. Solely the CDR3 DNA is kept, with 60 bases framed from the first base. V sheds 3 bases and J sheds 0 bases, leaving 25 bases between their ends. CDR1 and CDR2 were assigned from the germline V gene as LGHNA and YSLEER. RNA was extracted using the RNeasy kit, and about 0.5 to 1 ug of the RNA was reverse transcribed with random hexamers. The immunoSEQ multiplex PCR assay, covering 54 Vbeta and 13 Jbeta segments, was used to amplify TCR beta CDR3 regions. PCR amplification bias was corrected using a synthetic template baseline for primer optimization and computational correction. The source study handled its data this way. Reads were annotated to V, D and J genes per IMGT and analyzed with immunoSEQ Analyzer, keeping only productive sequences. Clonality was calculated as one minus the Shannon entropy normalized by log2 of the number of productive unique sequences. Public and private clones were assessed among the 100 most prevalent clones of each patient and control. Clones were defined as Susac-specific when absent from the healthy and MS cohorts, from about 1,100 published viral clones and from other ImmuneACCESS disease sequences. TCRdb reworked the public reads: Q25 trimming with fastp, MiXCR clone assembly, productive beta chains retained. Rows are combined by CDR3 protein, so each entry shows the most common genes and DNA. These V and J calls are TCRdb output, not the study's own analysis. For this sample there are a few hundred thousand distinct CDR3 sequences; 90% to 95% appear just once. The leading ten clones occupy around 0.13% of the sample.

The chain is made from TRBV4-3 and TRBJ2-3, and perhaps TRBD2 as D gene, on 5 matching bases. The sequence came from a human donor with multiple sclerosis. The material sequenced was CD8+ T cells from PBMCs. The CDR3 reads CASSQADYPPRFASTDTQYF. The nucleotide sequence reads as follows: TGCGCCAGCAGCCAGGCCGACTATCCCCCACGTTTCGCTAGCACAGATACGCAGTATTTT.